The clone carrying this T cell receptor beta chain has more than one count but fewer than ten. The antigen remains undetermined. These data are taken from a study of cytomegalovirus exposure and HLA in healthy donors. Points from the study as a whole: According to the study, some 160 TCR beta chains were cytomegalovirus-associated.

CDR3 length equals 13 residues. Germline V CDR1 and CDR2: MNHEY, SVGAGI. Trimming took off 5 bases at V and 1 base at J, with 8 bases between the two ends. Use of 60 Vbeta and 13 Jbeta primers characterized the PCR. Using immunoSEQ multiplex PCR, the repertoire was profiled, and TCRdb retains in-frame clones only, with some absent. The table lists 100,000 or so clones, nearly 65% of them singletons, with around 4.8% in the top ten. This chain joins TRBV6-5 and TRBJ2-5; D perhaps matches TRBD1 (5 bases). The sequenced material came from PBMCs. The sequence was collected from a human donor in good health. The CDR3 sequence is CASSPRVQETQYF. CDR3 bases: TGTGCCAGCAGTCCCAGGGTCCAAGAGACCCAGTACTTC.